This T cell receptor (beta chain) came from a study of breast tumors, draining lymph nodes, adjacent tissues. As for this clonotype: As yet, its antigen is unknown. One base away lies a much larger clone, so this may be a sequencing read error.

The germline gives CDR1 MGHRA, CDR2 YSYEKL. J gave up 9 bases and V 1 base, and 7 bases lay outside the gene matches. CDR3 length: 16 residues. TCRdb passed the multiplex PCR reads through MiXCR, listing each CDR3 protein once. Among around 43,000 distinct CDR3 sequences listed, roughly 24% were seen once. Study-wide points: The data were judged consistent with most tumor T cells coming from lymph node and expanding in tumor. Compared with lymph nodes, tumors were less diverse; compared with nontumor tissue, more. Compared with basal-like, luminal-like tumors shared significantly more repertoire with nontumor tissue.

This rearrangement joins TRBV4-1 to TRBJ2-1; 12 bases match TRBD1. The sequencing input was breast tumor tissue. This receptor was identified in a female donor with breast cancer. Some clones in this sample may be carry-over from other donors' samples. CDR3 amino acids: CASSQGVGQGAGEQFF. The CDR3 DNA follows: TGCGCCAGCAGCCAAGGGGTGGGACAGGGGGCTGGTGAGCAGTTCTTC.